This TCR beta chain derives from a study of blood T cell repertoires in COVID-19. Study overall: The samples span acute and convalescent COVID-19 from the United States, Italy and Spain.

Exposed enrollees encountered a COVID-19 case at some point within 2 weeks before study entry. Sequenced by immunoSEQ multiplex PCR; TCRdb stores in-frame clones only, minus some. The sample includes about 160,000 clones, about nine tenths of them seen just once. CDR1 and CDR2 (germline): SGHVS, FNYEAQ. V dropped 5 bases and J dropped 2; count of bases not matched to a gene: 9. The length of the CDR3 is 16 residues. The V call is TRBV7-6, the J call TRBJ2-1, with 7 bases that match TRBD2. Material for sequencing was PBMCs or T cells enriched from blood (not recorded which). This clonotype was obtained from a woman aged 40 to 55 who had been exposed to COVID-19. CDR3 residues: CASSPDPGTTYNEQFF. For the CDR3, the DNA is TGTGCCAGCAGCCCCGATCCGGGGACTACCTACAATGAGCAGTTCTTC.